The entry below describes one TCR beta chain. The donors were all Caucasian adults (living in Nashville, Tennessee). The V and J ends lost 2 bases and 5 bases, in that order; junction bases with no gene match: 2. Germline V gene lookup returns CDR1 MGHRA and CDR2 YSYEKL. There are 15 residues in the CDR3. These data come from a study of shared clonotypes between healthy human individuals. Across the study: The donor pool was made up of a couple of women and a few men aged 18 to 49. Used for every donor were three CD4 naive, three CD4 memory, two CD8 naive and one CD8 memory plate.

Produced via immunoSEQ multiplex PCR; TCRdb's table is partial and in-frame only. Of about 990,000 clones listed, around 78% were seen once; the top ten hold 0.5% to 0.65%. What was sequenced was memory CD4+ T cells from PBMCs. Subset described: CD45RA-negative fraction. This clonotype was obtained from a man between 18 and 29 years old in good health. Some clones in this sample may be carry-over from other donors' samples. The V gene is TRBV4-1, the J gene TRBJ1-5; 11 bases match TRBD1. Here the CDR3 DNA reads TGCGCCAGCAGCCAACAGGGACAGGGGGATCAGCCCCAGCATTTT. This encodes CASSQQGQGDQPQHF.